One sample yielded the 5 T cell receptor beta chains listed below, sequenced in a study of T cell clonotyping in hematopoietic cell transplantation. Only in-frame clones appear in the TCRdb table, and some are missing; sequencing was by immunoSEQ multiplex PCR. The sample includes almost 5,000 clones, 85% to 95% of them seen just once. Sample: PBMCs, taken 180 days after allogeneic stem cell transplant. The source is a male patient in his sixties or seventies who had an allogeneic stem cell transplant from a related donor, so the T cells may come from the graft donor. Some clones in this sample may be carry-over from other donors' samples.

This clone occurred once. This sequence joins TRBV2 and TRBJ1-2, with 7 bases matching TRBD1. V shed 9 bases, J shed 4 bases, and the junction held 23 bases outside the gene matches. CDR1 is SNHLY and CDR2 is FYNNEI in the germline V gene. This CDR3 has 18 residues. In nucleotides, the CDR3 is TGTGCCAGTCCTCATGACAGGGAACGACTGGTTCCTGTCTATGGCTACACCTTC. Translation: CASPHDRERLVPVYGYTF.

The chain is built from TRBV19 and TRBJ2-5; D is ambiguous. The V end lost 7 bases, the J end lost 7 bases, and 13 bases lay between the germline ends. Germline assignment: CDR1 LNHDA and CDR2 SQIVND (reference sequence). CDR3 length: 12 residues. CDR3 protein: CASTGAGGTQYF. In DNA, the CDR3 is TGTGCCAGTACCGGTGCCGGCGGGACCCAGTACTTC.

The gene calls are TRBV27 and TRBJ1-2; D is perhaps TRBD1 (5 bases). The CDR3 covers 13 residues. CDR1 is MNHEY and CDR2 is SMNVEV in the germline V gene (reference sequence). V was shortened by 6 bases and J by 2 bases, with 10 bases between the two germline ends. The CDR3 DNA is TGTGCCAGCAGGGACAACATAAACTATGGCTACACCTTC. It translates to CASRDNINYGYTF.

The chain has TRBV7-8 and TRBJ2-5; D remains unclear. The CDR3 consists of 12 residues. CDR1 is SGHVS and CDR2 is FQNEAQ in the germline V gene. V was cut by 5 bases and J by 5 bases, with 9 bases left in between. The CDR3 region has the DNA TGTGCCAGCAGCCCCCAGATGGAGACCCAGTACTTC. Translating it yields CASSPQMETQYF.

CDR3 amino acids: CASRSGNSYNSPLHF. Here the CDR3 DNA reads TGTGCCAGTAGAAGCGGAAATTCCTATAATTCACCCCTCCACTTT. This chain joins TRBV19 and TRBJ1-6; no definite D call. The V gene's germline CDR1 is LNHDA and CDR2 SQIVND (reference sequence). The CDR3 loop spans 15 amino acids. Trimming shortened V by 6 bases and J by 1 base, and 10 bases separated the two germline ends.